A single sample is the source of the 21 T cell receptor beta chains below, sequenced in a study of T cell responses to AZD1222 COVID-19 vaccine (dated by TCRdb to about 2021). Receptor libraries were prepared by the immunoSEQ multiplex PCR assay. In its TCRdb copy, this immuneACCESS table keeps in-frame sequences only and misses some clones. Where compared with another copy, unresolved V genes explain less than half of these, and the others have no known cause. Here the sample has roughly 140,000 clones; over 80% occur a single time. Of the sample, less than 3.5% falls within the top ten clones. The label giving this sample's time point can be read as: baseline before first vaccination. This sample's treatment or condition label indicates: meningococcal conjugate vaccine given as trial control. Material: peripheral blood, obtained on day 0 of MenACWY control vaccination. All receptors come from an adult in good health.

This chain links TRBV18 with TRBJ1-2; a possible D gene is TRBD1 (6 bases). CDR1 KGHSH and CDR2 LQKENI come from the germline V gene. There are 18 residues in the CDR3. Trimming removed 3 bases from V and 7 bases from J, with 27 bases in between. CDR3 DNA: TGTGCCAGCTCACCCAGCTCTGGGAGGGGGAATAGCCCATTTGGCTACACCTTC. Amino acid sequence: CASSPSSGRGNSPFGYTF.

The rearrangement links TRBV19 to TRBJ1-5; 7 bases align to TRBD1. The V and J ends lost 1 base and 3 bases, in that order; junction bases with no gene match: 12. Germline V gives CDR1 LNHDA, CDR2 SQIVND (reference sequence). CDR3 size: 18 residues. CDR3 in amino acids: CASSIVWGPGQFNQPQHF. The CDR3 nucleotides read TGTGCCAGTAGTATAGTTTGGGGTCCGGGACAGTTCAATCAGCCCCAGCATTTT.

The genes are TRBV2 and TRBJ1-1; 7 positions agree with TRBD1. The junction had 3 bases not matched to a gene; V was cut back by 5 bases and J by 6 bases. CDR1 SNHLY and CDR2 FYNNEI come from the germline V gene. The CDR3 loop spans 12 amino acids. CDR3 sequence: CASSRQGAEAFF. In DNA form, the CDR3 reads TGTGCCAGCAGTCGACAGGGCGCTGAAGCTTTCTTT.

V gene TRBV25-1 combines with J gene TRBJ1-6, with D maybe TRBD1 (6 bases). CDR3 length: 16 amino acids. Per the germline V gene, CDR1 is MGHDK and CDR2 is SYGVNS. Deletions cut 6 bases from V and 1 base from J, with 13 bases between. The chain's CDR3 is CASREAGVSYNSPLHF. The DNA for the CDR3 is TGTGCCAGCAGGGAGGCAGGGGTATCCTATAATTCACCCCTCCACTTT. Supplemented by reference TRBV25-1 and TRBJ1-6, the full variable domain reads EADIYQTPRYLVIGTGKKITLECSQTMGHDKMYWYQQDPGMELHLIHYSYGVNSTEKGDLSSESTVSRIRTEHFPLTLESARPSHTSQYLCASREAGVSYNSPLHFGNGTRLTVT.

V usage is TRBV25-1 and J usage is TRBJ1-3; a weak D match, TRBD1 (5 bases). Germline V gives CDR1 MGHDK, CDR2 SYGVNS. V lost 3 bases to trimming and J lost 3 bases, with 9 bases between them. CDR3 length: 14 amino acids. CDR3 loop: CASSDSRDGNTIYF. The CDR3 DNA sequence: TGTGCCAGCAGTGATAGCAGGGATGGAAACACCATATATTTT. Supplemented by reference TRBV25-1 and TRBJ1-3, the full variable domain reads EADIYQTPRYLVIGTGKKITLECSQTMGHDKMYWYQQDPGMELHLIHYSYGVNSTEKGDLSSESTVSRIRTEHFPLTLESARPSHTSQYLCASSDSRDGNTIYFGEGSWLTVV.

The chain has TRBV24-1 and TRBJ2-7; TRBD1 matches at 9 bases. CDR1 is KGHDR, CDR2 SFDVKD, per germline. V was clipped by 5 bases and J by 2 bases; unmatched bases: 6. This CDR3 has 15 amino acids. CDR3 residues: CATSAPGQGTYEQYF. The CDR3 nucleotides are TGTGCCACCAGTGCGCCGGGACAGGGAACCTACGAGCAGTACTTC.

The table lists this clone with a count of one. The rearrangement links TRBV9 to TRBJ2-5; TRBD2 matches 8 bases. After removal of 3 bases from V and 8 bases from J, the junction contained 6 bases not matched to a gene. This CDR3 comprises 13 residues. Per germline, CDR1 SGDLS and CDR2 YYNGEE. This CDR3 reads CASSAVTSGTQYF. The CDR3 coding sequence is TGTGCCAGCAGCGCCGTAACTAGCGGAACCCAGTACTTC.

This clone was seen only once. The CDR3 DNA reads TGTGCCAGCAGTTCTAGGGGGGCTCAGGGGACCTACAATGAGCAGTTCTTC. Its translation: CASSSRGAQGTYNEQFF. This chain links TRBV11-2 with TRBJ2-1, with D tentatively TRBD1 or TRBD2 (6 bases each). With 6 bases removed from V and 2 bases from J, the gap between germline ends came to 20 bases. CDR1 SGHAT and CDR2 FQNNGV come from the germline V gene. CDR3 length: 17 amino acids.

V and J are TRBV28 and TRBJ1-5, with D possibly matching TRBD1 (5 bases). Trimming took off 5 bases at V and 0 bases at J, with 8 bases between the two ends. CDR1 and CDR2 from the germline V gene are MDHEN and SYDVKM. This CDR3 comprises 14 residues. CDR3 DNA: TGTGCCAGCAGTATTACAGGTAGCAATCAGCCCCAGCATTTT. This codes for CASSITGSNQPQHF.

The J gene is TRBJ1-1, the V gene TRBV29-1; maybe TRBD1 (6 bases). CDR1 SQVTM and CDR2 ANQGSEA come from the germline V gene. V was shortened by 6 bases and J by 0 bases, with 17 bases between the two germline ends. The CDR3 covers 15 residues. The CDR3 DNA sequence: TGCAGCGTGGGGGGGACAACAAACATGAACACTGAAGCTTTCTTT. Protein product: CSVGGTTNMNTEAFF.

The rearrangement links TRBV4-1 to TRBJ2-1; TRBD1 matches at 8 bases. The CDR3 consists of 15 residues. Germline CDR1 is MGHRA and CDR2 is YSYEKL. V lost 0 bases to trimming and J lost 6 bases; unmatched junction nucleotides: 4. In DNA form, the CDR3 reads TGCGCCAGCAGCCAAGATCCCACAGGGGGCAATGAGCAGTTCTTC. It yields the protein CASSQDPTGGNEQFF.

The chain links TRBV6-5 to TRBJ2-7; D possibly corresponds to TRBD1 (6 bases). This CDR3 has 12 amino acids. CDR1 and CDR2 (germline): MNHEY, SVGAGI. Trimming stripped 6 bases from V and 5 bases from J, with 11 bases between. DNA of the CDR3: TGTGCCAGCAGCGTCACAGGGAACGAGCAGTACTTC. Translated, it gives CASSVTGNEQYF.

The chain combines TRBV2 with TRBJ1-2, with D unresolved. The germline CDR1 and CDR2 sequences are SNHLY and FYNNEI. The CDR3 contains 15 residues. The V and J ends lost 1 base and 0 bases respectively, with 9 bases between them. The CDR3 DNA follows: TGTGCCAGCAGTGAAGTAAGAACCTCTAACTATGGCTACACCTTC. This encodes CASSEVRTSNYGYTF.

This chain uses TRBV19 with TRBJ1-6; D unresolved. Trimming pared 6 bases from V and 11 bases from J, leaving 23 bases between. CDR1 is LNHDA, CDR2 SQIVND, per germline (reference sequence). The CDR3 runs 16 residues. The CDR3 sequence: CASRGQDSRVVAPLHF. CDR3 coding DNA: TGTGCCAGTAGGGGTCAAGATAGTCGGGTCGTGGCACCCCTCCACTTT.

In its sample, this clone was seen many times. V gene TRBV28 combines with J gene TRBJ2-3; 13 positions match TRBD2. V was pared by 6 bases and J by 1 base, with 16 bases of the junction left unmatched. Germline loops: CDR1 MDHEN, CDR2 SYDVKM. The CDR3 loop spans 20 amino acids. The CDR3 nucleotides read TGTGCCAGCAGATCTCTTTGGACTAGCGGGGGCCGCGGGCGCACAGATACGCAGTATTTT. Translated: CASRSLWTSGGRGRTDTQYF.

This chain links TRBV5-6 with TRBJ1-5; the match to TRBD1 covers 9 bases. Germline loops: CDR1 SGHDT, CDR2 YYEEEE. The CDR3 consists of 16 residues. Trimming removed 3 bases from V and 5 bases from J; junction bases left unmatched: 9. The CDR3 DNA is TGTGCCAGCAGCTGGTACGGGACAGGGTCGTATCAGCCCCAGCATTTT. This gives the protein CASSWYGTGSYQPQHF.

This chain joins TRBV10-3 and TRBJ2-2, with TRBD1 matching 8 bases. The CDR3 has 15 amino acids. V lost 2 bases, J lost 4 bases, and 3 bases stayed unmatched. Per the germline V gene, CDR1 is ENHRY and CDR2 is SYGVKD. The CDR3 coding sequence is TGTGCCATCAGTGAGCCAGGACAGGGCACCGGGGAGCTGTTTTTT. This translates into CAISEPGQGTGELFF.

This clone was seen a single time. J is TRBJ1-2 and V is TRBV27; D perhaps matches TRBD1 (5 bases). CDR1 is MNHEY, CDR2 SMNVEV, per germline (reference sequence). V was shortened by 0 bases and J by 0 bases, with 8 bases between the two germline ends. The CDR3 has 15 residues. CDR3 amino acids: CASSLSGQANYGYTF. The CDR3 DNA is TGTGCCAGCAGTTTATCGGGGCAAGCTAACTATGGCTACACCTTC.

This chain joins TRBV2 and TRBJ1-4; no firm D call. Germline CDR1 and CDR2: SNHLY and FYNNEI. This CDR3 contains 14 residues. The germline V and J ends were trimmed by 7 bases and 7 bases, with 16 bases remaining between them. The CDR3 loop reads CASTNGFAGEKLFF. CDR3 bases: TGTGCCAGCACTAACGGGTTCGCCGGTGAAAAACTGTTTTTT.

The CDR3: CASSLARPAQFNQPQHF. CDR3 nucleotide sequence: TGTGCCAGCAGCTTAGCTCGTCCTGCCCAATTTAATCAGCCCCAGCATTTT. This sequence joins TRBV7-8 and TRBJ1-5; no definite D call. Germline-derived CDR1 and CDR2 are SGHVS and FQNEAQ. V lost 0 bases and J lost 4, with 16 bases in between. This CDR3 comprises 17 residues.

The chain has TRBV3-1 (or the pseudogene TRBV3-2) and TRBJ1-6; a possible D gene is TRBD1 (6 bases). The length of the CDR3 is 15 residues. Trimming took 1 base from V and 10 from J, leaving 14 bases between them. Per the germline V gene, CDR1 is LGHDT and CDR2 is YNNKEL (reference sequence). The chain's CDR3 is CASSQGWGQRSPLHF. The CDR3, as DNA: TGTGCCAGCAGCCAAGGGTGGGGGCAGAGGTCACCCCTCCACTTT.